This TCR beta chain derives from a study of beta chain features in type 1 diabetes. Sorted cells reached over 95% purity in every population. Investigators reverse transcribed all isolated RNA, so they sequenced expressed TCRB transcripts. Repertoires were generated with immunoSEQ multiplex PCR, while TCRdb's copy carries only in-frame clones and drops some. Altogether more than 30,000 clones are present, 64% being singletons, with the ten largest covering around 2%. This clone was found once. The CDR3 contains 15 residues. Germline CDR1 is SEHNR and CDR2 is FQNEAQ (reference sequence). Trimming cost V 4 bases and J 6 bases; bases outside gene matches: 8.

Sequencing was carried out using Tregs from blood. The TCR was taken from a young woman in good health. The gene calls are TRBV7-9 and TRBJ2-3, with TRBD2 matching over 9 bases. The DNA for the CDR3 is TGTGCCAGCAGCTCGGGACTAGCTGTTCAGGATACGCAGTATTTT. It encodes CASSSGLAVQDTQYF. The variable domain in full, completed from reference TRBV7-9 and TRBJ2-3, reads DTGVSQNPRHKITKRGQNVTFRCDPISEHNRLYWYRQTLGQGPEFLTYFQNEAQLEKSRLLSDRFSAERPKGSFSTLEIQRTEQGDSAMYLCASSSGLAVQDTQYFGPGTRLTVL.